This is a list of T cell receptor beta chains from one sample in a study of T cells in Graves' hyperthyroidism and ophthalmopathy. Each CDR3 protein gets one entry after TCRdb re-called the multiplex PCR reads with MiXCR. The table lists 530,000 or so distinct CDR3 sequences, around 22% of them singletons. Sequencing was carried out using blood. The receptors stem from a woman aged 25 to 39 with Graves' ophthalmopathy. Each CDR3 is given with its conserved first and last residue. The D gene is left open where the match is weak. Some rows have no size entry. The others give once, few or many, or a class for an expanded clone.

d_gene	abundance	v_gene	j_gene	CDR3aa	CDR3nt
TRBD1	many	TRBV7-8	TRBJ1-2	CASSLSVRGSIGYTF	TGTGCCAGCAGCTTATCAGTCAGGGGGAGTATTGGCTACACCTTC
TRBD1	many	TRBV6-1	TRBJ1-1	CASSEHATGTANTEAFF	TGTGCCAGCAGTGAACACGCGACCGGGACAGCTAACACTGAAGCTTTCTTT
-	many	TRBV12-3/TRBV12-4	TRBJ2-6	CASSLSAGNSGANVLTF	TGTGCCAGCAGTTTATCAGCGGGTAACTCTGGGGCCAACGTCCTGACTTTC
-	many	TRBV11-2	TRBJ1-1	CASSSDAGRAFF	TGTGCCAGCAGCTCTGACGCAGGCAGGGCTTTCTTT
TRBD1	few	TRBV6-2/TRBV6-3	TRBJ1-2	CASSRRSLTGTGGLGYGYTF	TGTGCCAGCAGTCGTCGGTCCCTTACCGGGACAGGGGGCCTTGGCTATGGCTACACCTTC
-	-	TRBV28	TRBJ1-1	CASTRAYADTEAFF	TGTGCCAGCACCCGGGCCTACGCGGACACTGAAGCTTTCTTT
-	-	TRBV7-8	TRBJ2-3	CASSLASSDTQYF	TGTGCCAGCAGCTTAGCTTCCTCAGATACGCAGTATTTT
-	-	TRBV6-1	TRBJ1-5	CASSESTISNQPQHF	TGTGCCAGCAGTGAATCTACTATTAGCAATCAGCCCCAGCATTTT
TRBD1	many	TRBV25-1	TRBJ1-1	CASLNTITGTGGLMNTEAFF	TGTGCCAGCCTTAACACAATAACCGGGACAGGGGGCCTCATGAACACTGAAGCTTTCTTT
-	-	TRBV6-1	TRBJ1-1	CASSEEARNTEAFF	TGTGCCAGCAGTGAAGAAGCAAGGAACACTGAAGCTTTCTTT
-	-	TRBV6-1	TRBJ1-2	CARTDTPIYGYTF	TGTGCCAGAACAGACACTCCCATCTATGGCTACACCTTC
TRBD1	many	TRBV12-3/TRBV12-4	TRBJ2-7	CASSGFQGQGLEEQYF	TGTGCCAGCAGTGGCTTCCAGGGACAGGGTCTAGAAGAGCAGTACTTC
TRBD1	many	TRBV6-5	TRBJ1-2	CASSPGTVKYGYTF	TGTGCCAGCAGTCCCGGGACAGTTAAATATGGCTACACCTTC
-	-	TRBV6-1	TRBJ2-7	CASEGRGYEQYF	TGTGCCTCGGAAGGCAGGGGATACGAGCAGTACTTC
-	-	TRBV12-3/TRBV12-4	TRBJ1-5	CASSPVVDSDGNQPQHF	TGTGCCAGCAGCCCCGTCGTCGACAGTGACGGCAATCAGCCCCAGCATTTT
-	many	TRBV6-2/TRBV6-3	TRBJ2-2	CASSYGAGANTGELFF	TGTGCCAGCAGTTACGGGGCAGGAGCGAACACCGGGGAGCTGTTTTTT
-	-	TRBV2	TRBJ2-7	CASSESSGWREQYF	TGTGCCAGCAGTGAATCAAGCGGATGGAGGGAGCAGTACTTC
-	many	TRBV3-1	TRBJ1-5	CASSQRDQPQHF	TGTGCCAGCAGCCAAAGGGATCAGCCCCAGCATTTT